One and the same sample provided the 30 T cell receptor beta chains below, sequenced in a study of Ad26.COV2.S vaccination and SARS-CoV-2 variants. Described treatment: around 19 received Ad26.COV2.S at low or high dose, single or two shots; 5 received placebo; per-sample allocation not given. Sampling happened 63 days after the first vaccine or placebo injection. Some clones are missing from TCRdb's copy, which holds only in-frame ones; the method was immunoSEQ multiplex PCR. The sample consists of hundreds of thousands of clones, less than 90% of them appearing once. Sequencing used peripheral blood, obtained in a trial of Ad26.COV2.S vaccine versus placebo. The receptor source for this set is a person aged 18-60 years who received the Ad26.COV2.S COVID-19 vaccine or a placebo.

This clone was detected a few times. The chain is built from TRBV6-4 and TRBJ2-2; 8 bases are a match to TRBD2. This CDR3 comprises 16 residues. The ends lost 1 base at V and 5 bases at J; junction bases unmatched: 6. Germline V gives CDR1 MRHNA, CDR2 SNTAGT. The CDR3 sequence: CASSDLAGKGTGELFF. The CDR3 DNA sequence: TGTGCCAGCAGTGACTTAGCGGGGAAGGGAACCGGGGAGCTGTTTTTT.

The chain has TRBV19 and TRBJ2-7; TRBD2 aligns across 7 bases. Germline V gene data show CDR1 as LNHDA and CDR2 as SQIVND (reference sequence). This CDR3 is built from 17 residues. Trimming at V came to 5 bases and at J to 2 bases, leaving 15 bases not matched to a gene. The CDR3 loop is CASSYNRGLADTYEQYF. The CDR3 region has the DNA TGTGCCAGTAGTTACAACCGAGGGCTAGCGGATACCTACGAGCAGTACTTC.

V usage is TRBV4-1 and J usage is TRBJ1-3; D might be TRBD1 (6 bases). Germline loops: CDR1 MGHRA, CDR2 YSYEKL. V was cut by 8 bases and J by 0 bases, with 17 bases left in between. The CDR3 loop spans 16 amino acids. The CDR3 region is CASSRGGLSSGNTIYF. DNA of the CDR3: TGCGCCAGCTCCCGGGGGGGCTTAAGCTCTGGAAACACCATATATTTT.

This rearrangement joins TRBV5-8 to TRBJ2-5; the D gene could be TRBD1 or TRBD2 (6 bases each). The CDR3 runs to 16 residues. V was trimmed by 1 base and J by 2 bases, leaving 15 bases between them. Germline-derived CDR1 and CDR2 are SGHTS and YDEGEE. CDR3 DNA: TGTGCCAGCAGCTTGAAAGTCGGGGGACAACAAGAGACCCAGTACTTC. Its translation is CASSLKVGGQQETQYF.

The chain uses TRBV27 and TRBJ1-1, with a possible D match to TRBD1 (5 bases). CDR3 size: 14 residues. The germline V gene has CDR1 MNHEY and CDR2 SMNVEV (reference sequence). V was pared by 4 bases and J by 1 base, with 10 bases between. The CDR3 spells CASSYGHTNTEAFF. The CDR3 bases are TGTGCCAGCAGTTATGGACACACGAACACTGAAGCTTTCTTT.

V and J are TRBV18 and TRBJ2-2; 11 bases map to TRBD2. V dropped 2 bases and J dropped 6; count of bases not matched to a gene: 5. Germline CDR1 and CDR2: KGHSH and LQKENI. CDR3 size: 16 residues. CDR3 bases: TGTGCCAGCTCACCATCGGCTAGCGGGGGGCCCGGGGAGCTGTTTTTT. This translates into CASSPSASGGPGELFF.

J is TRBJ2-7 and V is TRBV18; 7 nucleotides line up with TRBD1. The germline V gene has CDR1 KGHSH and CDR2 LQKENI. The CDR3 extends over 13 amino acids. Germline trimming cut 4 bases from V and 7 bases from J; bases unmatched to any gene: 7. This CDR3 is CASSRQGVWEQYF. In DNA form, the CDR3 reads TGTGCCAGCTCACGACAGGGCGTATGGGAGCAGTACTTC.

The V and J genes are TRBV3-1 (or the pseudogene TRBV3-2) and TRBJ1-6; 9 bases align to TRBD1. The CDR3 sequence is 14 residues long. Germline-derived CDR1 and CDR2 are LGHDT and YNNKEL (reference sequence). V was clipped by 3 bases and J by 7 bases; unmatched bases: 1. In nucleotides, the CDR3 is TGTGCCAGCAGCCATGGGACAGGGAATTCACCCCTCCACTTT. This gives the protein CASSHGTGNSPLHF.

The chain joins TRBV29-1 to TRBJ2-3; TRBD2 matches 9 bases. This CDR3 comprises 13 residues. V lost 0 bases and J lost 14; bases outside the gene matches: 9. Germline lookup yields CDR1 SQVTM and CDR2 ANQGSEA. Written as DNA, the CDR3 is TGCAGCGTTGAAGACTTGGCGGGGGGGGCGGTGTATTTT. This translates into CSVEDLAGGAVYF.

This clone was picked up one time. The CDR3 sequence is CATSRGLDTEAFF. CDR3 sequence (DNA): TGTGCCACCTCCAGGGGGTTAGACACTGAAGCTTTCTTT. The V and J genes are TRBV2 and TRBJ1-1; 7 bases agree with TRBD1. This CDR3 spans 13 amino acids. Germline CDR1 and CDR2: SNHLY and FYNNEI. V lost 10 bases to trimming and J lost 3 bases; unmatched junction nucleotides: 8.

The chain has TRBV10-3 and TRBJ1-5, with D possibly TRBD1 on 6 matching bases. CDR1 and CDR2 from the germline V gene are ENHRY and SYGVKD. With 8 bases removed from V and 7 bases from J, the gap between germline ends came to 18 bases. The CDR3 sequence is 14 residues long. This CDR3 is CAIAEGGLGQPQHF. In nucleotides, the CDR3 is TGTGCCATCGCCGAGGGGGGCTTAGGGCAGCCCCAGCATTTT.

The chain joins TRBV24-1 to TRBJ2-1; the D gene is possibly TRBD1 (6 bases). The length of the CDR3 is 14 residues. Between the trimmed V and J ends, which lost 3 bases and 6 bases, there was a span of 11 bases. Germline-derived CDR1 and CDR2 are KGHDR and SFDVKD. The CDR3 DNA is TGTGCCACCAGTGATGGACAGTTTAGCAATGAGCAGTTCTTC. This gives the protein CATSDGQFSNEQFF.

The chain couples TRBV19 to TRBJ1-1; TRBD1 is a possible D gene (6 bases). This CDR3 region has 17 residues. The V end lost 3 bases, the J end lost 0 bases, and 17 bases lay between the germline ends. The V gene's germline CDR1 is LNHDA and CDR2 SQIVND (reference sequence). The CDR3 DNA reads TGTGCCAGTAGTATGGAGGCAGGGGTACTCATGAACACTGAAGCTTTCTTT. Its protein product is CASSMEAGVLMNTEAFF.

This clone was recorded only once. An end of the junction differs from the germline gene, which may be a read error. The V and J genes are TRBV14 and TRBJ1-2; 7 nucleotides align to TRBD1. Germline assignment: CDR1 SGHDN and CDR2 FVKESK. The CDR3 spans 16 residues. CDR3 nucleotides: TGTGCCAGCAGCCAAGATTGGGAGGGGGCTAACTACGGCTACACCTTC. It encodes CASSQDWEGANYGYTF.

This chain's CDR3 is CASRGETEAFF. The CDR3 DNA reads as TGCGCCAGCCGCGGAGAAACTGAAGCTTTCTTT. The V call is TRBV5-1, the J call TRBJ1-1, with unresolved D. CDR1 and CDR2 (germline): SGHRS, YFSETQ. Trimming took off 7 bases at V and 5 bases at J, with 9 bases between the two ends. This CDR3 is built from 11 residues.

J is TRBJ1-2 and V is TRBV7-8, with a tentative D call TRBD1 (5 bases). The V and J ends lost 4 bases and 5 bases respectively, with 14 bases between them. The CDR3 contains 14 residues. Germline V gives CDR1 SGHVS, CDR2 FQNEAQ. DNA of the CDR3: TGTGCCAGCAGCTCTGGACCCGGGGGGTATGGCTACACCTTC. It is translated as CASSSGPGGYGYTF. Based on the CDR3 plus reference TRBV7-8 and TRBJ1-2, the full variable domain is GAGVSQSPRYKVAKRGQDVALRCDPISGHVSLFWYQQALGQGPEFLTYFQNEAQLDKSGLPSDRFFAERPEGSVSTLKIQRTQQEDSAVYLCASSSGPGGYGYTFGSGTRLTVV.

The J gene is TRBJ1-3, the V gene TRBV7-9; 7 bases align to TRBD1. CDR1 is SEHNR, CDR2 FQNEAQ, per germline (reference sequence). The CDR3 spans 16 residues. The V and J ends lost 8 bases and 0 bases, in that order; junction bases with no gene match: 10. The CDR3 DNA reads as TGTGCCAGCCCAGCCGGGACAGTCAGCTCTGGAAACACCATATATTTT. This translates into CASPAGTVSSGNTIYF.

V is TRBV12-5 and J is TRBJ2-1; D gene ambiguous. CDR1 is LGHNT, CDR2 FRNRAP, per germline. The CDR3 is 13 residues long. The V end was cut by 6 bases, the J end by 7 bases, with 13 bases between. CDR3 DNA: TGTGCTAGTGGACGACATTTTTATAATGAGCAGTTCTTC. This sequence encodes CASGRHFYNEQFF.

The chain employs TRBV10-2 and TRBJ1-5, with a tentative D call TRBD1 (6 bases). CDR1 is WSHSY, CDR2 SAAADI, per germline. Trimming left V 1 base short and J 4 bases short, with 8 bases between. The CDR3 is made up of 14 amino acids. CDR3 sequence (DNA): TGCGCCAGCAGTGAGTTCGGGACAAATCAGCCCCAGCATTTT. Its protein is CASSEFGTNQPQHF.

The gene calls are TRBV19 and TRBJ2-7, with 8 bases fitting TRBD1. J gave up 5 bases and V 7 bases, and 7 bases lay outside the gene matches. CDR3 length equals 13 residues. The germline gives CDR1 LNHDA, CDR2 SQIVND (reference sequence). This CDR3 reads CASTRTGHDEQYF. CDR3 bases: TGTGCCAGTACGCGGACAGGGCACGACGAGCAGTACTTC.

This rearrangement joins TRBV18 to TRBJ2-7; TRBD1 aligns across 10 bases. Germline CDR1 and CDR2: KGHSH and LQKENI. J gave up 3 bases and V 4 bases, and 6 bases lay outside the gene matches. The CDR3 runs to 15 residues. The chain's CDR3 is CASSQGTGEYYEQYF. The DNA of the CDR3 is TGTGCCAGCTCACAGGGGACAGGGGAATACTACGAGCAGTACTTC.

This clone was seen a few times. The sample holds other DNA sequences that translate to the same CDR3. The V call is TRBV3-1 (or the pseudogene TRBV3-2), the J call TRBJ2-3; D is uncertain. CDR3 length equals 14 residues. V was trimmed by 0 bases and J by 6 bases, leaving 10 bases between them. Germline CDR1 is LGHDT and CDR2 is YNNKEL (reference sequence). The CDR3 nucleotides are TGTGCCAGCAGCCAAGATTTCAGTTCCGATACGCAGTATTTT. The encoded protein is CASSQDFSSDTQYF.

CDR3 nucleotides: TGTGCCAGCAGCTACCAGAACACCGGGGAGCTGTTTTTT. Translation gives CASSYQNTGELFF. The gene calls are TRBV11-3 and TRBJ2-2; D unclear. Germline values: CDR1 SGHNT, CDR2 YENEEA. V lost 4 bases, J lost 1 base, and 4 bases lay in between. The CDR3 is made up of 13 amino acids. The full variable domain, in which reference TRBV11-3 and TRBJ2-2 provide the parts outside the CDR3, is EAGVVQSPRYKIIEKKQPVAFWCNPISGHNTLYWYLQNLGQGPELLIRYENEEAVDDSQLPKDRFSAERLKGVDSTLKIQPAELGDSAVYLCASSYQNTGELFFGEGSRLTVL.

V usage is TRBV7-6 and J usage is TRBJ2-2; no clear D. This CDR3 contains 15 residues. V lost 0 bases, J lost 0 bases, and 5 bases lay in between. Germline assignment: CDR1 SGHVS and CDR2 FNYEAQ. The CDR3 DNA reads as TGTGCCAGCAGCTTAGCACAAGCGAACACCGGGGAGCTGTTTTTT. This codes for CASSLAQANTGELFF.

This chain's CDR3 is CASSLGTAGNTIYF. In DNA, the CDR3 is TGTGCCAGCAGCCTCGGGACGGCGGGAAACACCATATATTTT. The J gene is TRBJ1-3, the V gene TRBV6-2 or TRBV6-3; TRBD1 is a possible D gene (5 bases). Germline lookup yields CDR1 MNHEY and CDR2 SVGEGT. V lost 6 bases and J lost 4, with 13 bases in between. This CDR3 is 14 amino acids long.

This chain connects TRBV25-1 to TRBJ1-2; 7 positions match TRBD1. The CDR3 is made up of 14 amino acids. The germline CDR1 and CDR2 sequences are MGHDK and SYGVNS. V shed 5 bases and J 3 bases; nucleotides not matched to a gene: 6. Here the CDR3 reads CASSNRGEDYGYTF. The CDR3 DNA sequence: TGTGCCAGCAGTAACAGGGGCGAGGACTATGGCTACACCTTC.

The chain combines TRBV7-8 with TRBJ1-1, with a possible D match to TRBD1 (5 bases). The CDR3 extends over 13 amino acids. Germline CDR1 is SGHVS and CDR2 is FQNEAQ. V dropped 4 bases and J dropped 4 bases, with 10 bases sitting between them. CDR3 DNA sequence: TGTGCCAGCAGCTCCGGGGCCAGCACTGAAGCTTTCTTT. Translated, it gives CASSSGASTEAFF.

A note on this clone: Other DNA sequences of this sample code for an identical CDR3. This chain joins TRBV29-1 and TRBJ2-5; D not certain. CDR3 length: 10 residues. The V and J ends lost 4 bases and 5 bases respectively, with 5 bases between them. CDR1 and CDR2 from the germline V gene are SQVTM and ANQGSEA. Here the CDR3 reads CSVVGETQYF. The CDR3 nucleotides are TGCAGCGTTGTGGGGGAGACCCAGTACTTC.

The rearrangement joins TRBV6-5 to TRBJ2-7, with 10 nucleotides matching TRBD1. V lost 6 bases and J lost 2; bases outside the gene matches: 7. Germline assignment: CDR1 MNHEY and CDR2 SVGAGI. This CDR3 region has 15 residues. The CDR3 DNA reads TGTGCCAGCAGCCGACCCGGGACAGGGGCCTACGAGCAGTACTTC. Translation: CASSRPGTGAYEQYF.

The rearrangement joins TRBV3-1 (or the pseudogene TRBV3-2) to TRBJ1-5; maybe TRBD1 (5 bases). V lost 0 bases and J 6 bases, leaving 12 bases between the germline ends. Germline CDR1 reads LGHDT; CDR2 reads YNNKEL (reference sequence). The CDR3 is 15 amino acids. For the CDR3, the DNA is TGTGCCAGCAGCCAAGATTCGGGTCAGGGTCAGCCCCAGCATTTT. It specifies CASSQDSGQGQPQHF.